This T cell receptor (beta chain) was sequenced during a study of breast tumors, draining lymph nodes, adjacent tissues. The lymph nodes were axillary draining lymph nodes from breast cancer patients. TCRdb analysed the multiplex PCR reads with MiXCR anew, one entry per CDR3 protein. The sample has about 110,000 distinct CDR3 sequences; 30% are singletons. To note about this clonotype: A much more abundant neighbour one base away suggests this may be a read error.

The receptor's source is a female donor with breast cancer. Some clones in this sample may be carry-over from other donors' samples. The sequenced material came from axillary lymph node tissue.

The CDR3 bases are TGCAGTGCTCCTTACGTAATAGGCTCTGCGGCCAACGTCCTGACTTTC. This codes for CSAPYVIGSAANVLTF. This chain links TRBV20-1 with TRBJ2-6, with no clear D. CDR1 and CDR2 (germline): DFQATT, SNEGSKA (reference sequence). The CDR3 is 16 amino acids.